The present T cell receptor beta chain was sequenced within a study of blood T cell repertoires in COVID-19 (TCRdb year 2020). With regard to the full study: The collaborator samples originated in the United States, Italy and Spain and spanned the acute and convalescent phases of COVID-19. The material from the prospective study consisted of cDNA or gDNA derived from T cells, B-cell-depleted T cells, or PBMCs. The dataset comprised deeply sampled blood TCRbeta repertoires from subjects exposed to, actively infected with, or recovered from COVID-19. The repertoires were released in a freely available public database meant as a resource for research on the immune response to SARS-CoV-2. Samples came from the ongoing ImmuneRACE study (first 160 participants) plus 1,254 subjects from 6 global collaborators. Nearly every sample came with metadata listing a de-identified subject ID, COVID-19 status, age in years and sex. Where available, HLA class I and class II types were taken from metadata supplied by the sample provider and were not determined by assay-based typing. Points the paper makes about the study in general: The quantity of clinical and demographic metadata differed by source and by participant and was supplied without curation.

The immunoSEQ Assay, a bias-controlled multiplex PCR, was used to amplify TCRbeta CDR3 regions from genomic DNA. In the paper's pipeline: Within the assay, amplification of reference gene primers was used to estimate how many nucleated cells each sample contained. To quantify the absolute abundance of each unique TCRbeta CDR3 rearrangement, sequence reads were collapsed and filtered. For each sample, productive Simpson clonality was calculated by taking the square root of Simpson's diversity index across productive rearrangements. TCRdb took over this immuneACCESS table, retaining in-frame rearrangements with V and J assigned. Such tables are incomplete; in checked studies, under half of the missing clones stem from an unresolved V gene, and the remainder is unexplained. The V and J calls and clone size are taken from that table; D and trimming were inferred from the DNA. The sample has fewer than 300,000 clones on record, approximately 87% of them singletons. Jointly, the top ten make up 8.6% of the sample.

The collaborating institutions used their own protocols to collect whole blood in K2EDTA tubes. For TCRbeta analysis, collaborators shipped samples as frozen whole blood, isolated PBMCs, or DNA extracted from either of those sample types. Comments on this clone: Its antigen is unknown. Nothing much larger sits one base from this clone, and base qualities are not available.

The V end gives up 5 bases and the J end 6 bases, leaving 6 bases in the junction not matched to a gene. Including the terminal cysteine and phenylalanine, the CDR3 comprises 14 residues. The read is trimmed to its CDR3 DNA, 42 bases read in frame from base 1. CDR1 and CDR2 were assigned from the germline V gene (reference sequence) as LNHDA and SQIVND. The TCR sequence derives from a human donor in a cohort sampled during active COVID-19. Sequences were obtained from peripheral blood. This chain is built from TRBV19 and TRBJ2-7; TRBD2 aligns with 11 central bases. The CDR3 amino acid sequence is: CASSGSSGRTEQYF. The DNA reads as follows: TGTGCCAGTAGTGGATCTAGCGGGAGGACCGAGCAGTACTTC.